These T cell receptor beta chains were read from a single sample in a study of response to subunit inactivated influenza vaccine. TCRdb re-called the RT-PCR reads through MiXCR, storing one row per CDR3 protein. The repertoire holds hundreds of thousands of distinct CDR3 sequences, with roughly 27% as singletons. The sample was CD4+ T cells sorted from PBMCs, taken 4 to 6 days after vaccination. These receptors all stem from a man aged 50 to 60 who received an inactivated influenza vaccine. Each CDR3 is given with its conserved first and last residue.

>TRBJ2-4|TRBV10-2
CASSESLLAKNIQYF
>-|TRBV20-1
CSARDPGQGLYEQFF
>TRBJ2-7|TRBV20-1
CSARRQYEQYF
>TRBJ2-1|TRBV14
CASSYRTGFSHNEQFF
>TRBJ2-1|TRBV20-1
CSATSTSSSAYNEQFF
>TRBJ2-5|TRBV7-9
CASSRPGGVMGTQYF
>TRBJ1-1|TRBV11-2
CASSMPGQGILGTEAFF
>TRBJ2-5|TRBV20-1
CSAQYAFLQYF
>TRBJ2-7|TRBV20-1
CSASSQSSISYEQYF
>TRBJ2-1|TRBV6-5
CASSYLPSGRKRNEQFF
>TRBJ2-3|TRBV4-1
CASSQDLAGPRQGDTQYF
>TRBJ2-5|TRBV2
CASSGAGQETQYF
>TRBJ2-2|TRBV27
CASSLSPPAGGYTGELFF
>TRBJ2-1|TRBV2
CASDPQGGIYNEQFF
>TRBJ2-1|TRBV20-1
CSASNPGGTYNEQFF
>TRBJ1-1|TRBV18
CASSDLQGSLTEAFF
>TRBJ2-7|TRBV5-5
CASSGGTGSSYEQYF
>TRBJ2-1|TRBV11-2
CASSLRGGFSYNEQFF
>TRBJ2-2|TRBV29-1
CSVGRNTGELFF
>TRBJ1-2|TRBV7-9
CASSLGQGLETFYGYTF
>TRBJ2-5|TRBV7-9
CASSAGGAETQYF
>TRBJ2-1|TRBV12-3/TRBV12-4
CASSPGYEQFF
>TRBJ2-2|TRBV7-2
CASSQMATPPEELFF
>TRBJ2-1|TRBV4-3
CASSQGGGRRGNEQFF
>TRBJ2-2|TRBV9
CASSPRQATTGELFF
>TRBJ2-7|TRBV12-3/TRBV12-4
CASSSVAGGREQYF
>TRBJ2-1|TRBV20-1
CSASPGLGNEQFF
>TRBJ2-7|TRBV5-1
CASSLAGDRERQYF
>TRBJ2-5|TRBV5-6
CASSWKTGRETQYF
>TRBJ2-1|TRBV7-6
CASSLDGTHNEQFF
>TRBJ2-1|TRBV28
CASSTPTRSYEQFF
>TRBJ2-5|TRBV28
CASTPGRDRAQETQYF
>TRBJ1-1|TRBV18
CASSLGQIEAFF
>TRBJ2-3|TRBV29-1
CSVSVAGVTDTQYF
>TRBJ2-1|TRBV5-5
CASSLVRGATSYNEQFF
>TRBJ2-1|TRBV18
CASSIVQGYNEQFF
>TRBJ1-1|TRBV5-6
CASSLERGGTEAFF
>TRBJ2-3|TRBV24-1
CATSALGGSSDTQYF
>TRBJ1-3|TRBV28
CASSLGGVSGGNTIYF
>TRBJ2-2|TRBV14
CASSQRTGGNGELFF
>TRBJ2-2|TRBV6-5
CASSYPTGTSNTGELFF
>TRBJ1-1|TRBV7-2
CASSPGGHEAFF
>TRBJ2-6|TRBV24-1
CATSDPGGAAGANVLTF
>TRBJ1-2|TRBV5-1
CASSLELGNYGYTF
>TRBJ1-2|TRBV6-1
CASRDPQSSRDYGYTF
>TRBJ1-4|TRBV24-1
CATSDLGGRLFF
>TRBJ2-7|TRBV5-1
CASSHQGYEQYF
>TRBJ2-2|TRBV20-1
CSARDTERTVGELFF
>TRBJ2-5|TRBV28
CASSTPGLGLETQYF
>TRBJ2-7|TRBV6-5
CASSYSIGTGGYEQYF
>TRBJ2-1|TRBV20-1
CSASYPGTYNEQFF
>TRBJ2-5|TRBV3-1
CASSHRGTYKETQYF
>TRBJ1-1|TRBV20-1
CCARVNWDRGYTEAFF
>TRBJ1-1|TRBV5-1
CASSLTTGGLNTEAFF